This TCR beta chain was recorded in a study of Ad26.COV2.S vaccination and SARS-CoV-2 variants. Study-wide background: Ad26.COV2.S given intramuscularly, once or twice 56 days apart.

Treatment noted: around 19 received Ad26.COV2.S at low or high dose, single or two shots; several received placebo; per-sample allocation not given. The samples date from day 63 after the first vaccine or placebo injection. An Ad26 vector expressing Wuhan-strain SARS-CoV-2 spike constituted the vaccine. The junction had 6 bases not matched to a gene; V was cut back by 4 bases and J by 4 bases. This CDR3 comprises 15 residues. Per germline, CDR1 WNHNN and CDR2 SYGVQD (reference sequence). The method was immunoSEQ multiplex PCR; TCRdb's version includes in-frame clones alone and lacks a portion of them. The sample gives roughly 380,000 clones, approximately 85% of which show up once; around 3.3% is in the top ten. Remarks on this clone: What it binds is unknown.

Broader study findings: Measurements of TCR breadth and depth may have given underestimates of the total T cell responses. Placebo recipients trailed vaccine recipients in spike-specific TCR breadth.

Material: peripheral blood, obtained in a trial of Ad26.COV2.S vaccine versus placebo. This receptor was taken from a person aged 18-65 years who received the Ad26.COV2.S COVID-19 vaccine or a placebo. This chain joins TRBV10-1 and TRBJ2-1, with 8 bases identical to TRBD1. The DNA of the CDR3 is TGCGCCAGCAGTGGGGGAGACAGGGGATACAATGAGCAGTTCTTC. This translates into CASSGGDRGYNEQFF.